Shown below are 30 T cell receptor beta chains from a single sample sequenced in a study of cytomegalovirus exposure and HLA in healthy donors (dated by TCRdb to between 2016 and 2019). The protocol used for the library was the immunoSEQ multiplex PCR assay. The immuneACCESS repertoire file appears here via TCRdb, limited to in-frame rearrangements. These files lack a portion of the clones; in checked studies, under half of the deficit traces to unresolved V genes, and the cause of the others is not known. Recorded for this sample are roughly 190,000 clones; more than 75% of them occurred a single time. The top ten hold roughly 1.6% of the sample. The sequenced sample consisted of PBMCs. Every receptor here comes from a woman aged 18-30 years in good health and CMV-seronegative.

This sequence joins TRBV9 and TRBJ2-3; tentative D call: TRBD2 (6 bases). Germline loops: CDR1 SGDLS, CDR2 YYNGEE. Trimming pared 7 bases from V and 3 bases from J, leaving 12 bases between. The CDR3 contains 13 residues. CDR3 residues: CASGGWSTDTQYF. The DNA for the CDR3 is TGTGCCAGCGGGGGGTGGAGTACAGATACGCAGTATTTT.

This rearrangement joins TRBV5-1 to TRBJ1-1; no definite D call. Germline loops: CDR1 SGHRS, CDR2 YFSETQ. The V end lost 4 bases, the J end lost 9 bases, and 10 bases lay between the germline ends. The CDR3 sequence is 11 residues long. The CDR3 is CASSEATKAFF. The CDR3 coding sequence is TGCGCCAGCAGCGAGGCCACCAAAGCTTTCTTT.

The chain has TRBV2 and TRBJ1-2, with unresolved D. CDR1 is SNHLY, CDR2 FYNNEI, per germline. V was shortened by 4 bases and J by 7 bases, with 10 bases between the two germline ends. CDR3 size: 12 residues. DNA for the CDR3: TGTGCCAGCAGTGGTGAGGCTAGTGGCTACACCTTC. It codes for CASSGEASGYTF.

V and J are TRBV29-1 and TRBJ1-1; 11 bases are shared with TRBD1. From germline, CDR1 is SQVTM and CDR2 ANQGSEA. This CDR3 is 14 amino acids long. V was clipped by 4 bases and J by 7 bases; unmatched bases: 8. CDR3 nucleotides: TGCAGCGTTGTTGGGACAGGGGGTCCCCGTGAAGCTTTCTTT. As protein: CSVVGTGGPREAFF.

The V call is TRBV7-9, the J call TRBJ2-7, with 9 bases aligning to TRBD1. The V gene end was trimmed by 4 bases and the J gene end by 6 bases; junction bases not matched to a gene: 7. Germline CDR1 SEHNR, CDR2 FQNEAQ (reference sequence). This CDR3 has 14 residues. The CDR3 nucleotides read TGTGCCAGCAGCTCTTGGGACAGGGCATCCGAGCAGTACTTC. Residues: CASSSWDRASEQYF.

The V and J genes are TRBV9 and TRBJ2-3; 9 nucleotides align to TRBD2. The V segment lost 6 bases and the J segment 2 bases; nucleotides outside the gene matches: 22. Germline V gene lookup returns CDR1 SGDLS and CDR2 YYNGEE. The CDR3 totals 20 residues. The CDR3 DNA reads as TGTGCCAGCACCCAATATGGGGCGGGAGGGCCTTTTGGGATCACAGATACGCAGTATTTT. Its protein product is CASTQYGAGGPFGITDTQYF.

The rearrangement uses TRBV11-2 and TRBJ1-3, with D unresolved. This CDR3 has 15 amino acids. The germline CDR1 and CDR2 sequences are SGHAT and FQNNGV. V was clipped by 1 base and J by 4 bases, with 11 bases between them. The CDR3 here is CASSLGGGYGNTIYF. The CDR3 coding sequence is TGTGCCAGCAGCTTAGGCGGTGGTTACGGAAACACCATATATTTT.

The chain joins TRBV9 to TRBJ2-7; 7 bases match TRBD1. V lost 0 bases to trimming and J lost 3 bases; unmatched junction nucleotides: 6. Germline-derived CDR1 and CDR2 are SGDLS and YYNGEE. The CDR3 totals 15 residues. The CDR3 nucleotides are TGTGCCAGCAGCGTAGCGGGGACAGAGTACTACGAGCAGTACTTC. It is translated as CASSVAGTEYYEQYF.

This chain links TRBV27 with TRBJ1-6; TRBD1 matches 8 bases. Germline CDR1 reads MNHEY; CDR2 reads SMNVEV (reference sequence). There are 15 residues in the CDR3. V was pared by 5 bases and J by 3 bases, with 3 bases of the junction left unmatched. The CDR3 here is CASSNTGGYNSPLHF. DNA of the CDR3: TGTGCCAGCAGTAATACAGGGGGCTATAATTCACCCCTCCACTTT.

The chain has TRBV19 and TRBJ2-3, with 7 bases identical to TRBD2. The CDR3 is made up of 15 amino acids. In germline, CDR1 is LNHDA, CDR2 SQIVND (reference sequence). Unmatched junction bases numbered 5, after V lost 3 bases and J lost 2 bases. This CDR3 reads CASSIASGTTDTQYF. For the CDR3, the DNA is TGTGCCAGTAGTATCGCTAGCGGCACCACAGATACGCAGTATTTT.

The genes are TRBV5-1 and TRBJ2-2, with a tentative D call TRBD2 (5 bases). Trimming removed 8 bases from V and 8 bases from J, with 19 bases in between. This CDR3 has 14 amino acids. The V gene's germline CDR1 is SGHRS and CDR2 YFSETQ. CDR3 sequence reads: CARPPRGKLGELFF. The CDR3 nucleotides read TGCGCCAGACCCCCTCGAGGGAAGTTAGGGGAGCTGTTTTTT.

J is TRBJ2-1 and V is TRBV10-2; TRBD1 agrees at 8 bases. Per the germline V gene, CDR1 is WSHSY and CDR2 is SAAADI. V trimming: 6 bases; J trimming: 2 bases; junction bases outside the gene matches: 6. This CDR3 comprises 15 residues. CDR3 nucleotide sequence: TGCGCCAGCAGAGACAGGGGCAAGACCTACAATGAGCAGTTCTTC. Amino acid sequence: CASRDRGKTYNEQFF.

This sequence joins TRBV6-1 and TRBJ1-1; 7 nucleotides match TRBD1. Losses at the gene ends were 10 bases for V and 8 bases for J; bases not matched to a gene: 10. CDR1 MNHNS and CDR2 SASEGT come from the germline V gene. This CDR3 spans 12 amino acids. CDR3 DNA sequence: TGTGCCAACCGAAATGACAGGGCGGAAGCTTTCTTT. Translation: CANRNDRAEAFF.

Here the CDR3 DNA reads TGCAGCGTAGCCGACAGGGTTGGTGGCTACACCTTC. This translates into CSVADRVGGYTF. V gene TRBV29-1 combines with J gene TRBJ1-2, with 7 nucleotides matching TRBD1. Per the germline V gene, CDR1 is SQVTM and CDR2 is ANQGSEA. The CDR3 totals 12 residues. Trimming cost V 6 bases and J 7 bases; bases outside gene matches: 8.

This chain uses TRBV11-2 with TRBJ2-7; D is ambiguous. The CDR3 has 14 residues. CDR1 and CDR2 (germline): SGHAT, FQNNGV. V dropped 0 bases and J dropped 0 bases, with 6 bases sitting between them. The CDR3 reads CASSLDHSSYEQYF. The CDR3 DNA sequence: TGTGCCAGCAGCTTAGACCACAGCTCCTACGAGCAGTACTTC.

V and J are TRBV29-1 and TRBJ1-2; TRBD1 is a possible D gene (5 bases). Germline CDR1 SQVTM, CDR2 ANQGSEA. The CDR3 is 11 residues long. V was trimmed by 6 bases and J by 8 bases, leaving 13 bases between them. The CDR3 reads CSVIWGGGYTF. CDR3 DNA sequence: TGCAGCGTAATATGGGGGGGAGGCTACACCTTC. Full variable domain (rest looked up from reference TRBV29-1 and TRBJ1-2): SAVISQKPSRDICQRGTSLTIQCQVDSQVTMMFWYRQQPGQSLTLIATANQGSEATYESGFVIDKFPISRPNLTFSTLTVSNMSPEDSSIYLCSVIWGGGYTFGSGTRLTVV.

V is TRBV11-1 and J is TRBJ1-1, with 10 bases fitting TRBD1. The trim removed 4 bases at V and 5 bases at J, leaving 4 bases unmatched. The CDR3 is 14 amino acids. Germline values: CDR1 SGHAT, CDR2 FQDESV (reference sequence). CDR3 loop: CASSSTGGRTEAFF. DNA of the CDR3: TGTGCCAGCAGCTCGACAGGGGGCCGGACTGAAGCTTTCTTT.

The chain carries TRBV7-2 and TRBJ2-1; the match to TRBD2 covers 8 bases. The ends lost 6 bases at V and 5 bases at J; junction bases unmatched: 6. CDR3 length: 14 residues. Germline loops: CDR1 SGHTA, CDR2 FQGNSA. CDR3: CASRAGGRHNEQFF. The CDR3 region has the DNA TGTGCCAGCAGGGCGGGGGGCAGGCACAATGAGCAGTTCTTC.

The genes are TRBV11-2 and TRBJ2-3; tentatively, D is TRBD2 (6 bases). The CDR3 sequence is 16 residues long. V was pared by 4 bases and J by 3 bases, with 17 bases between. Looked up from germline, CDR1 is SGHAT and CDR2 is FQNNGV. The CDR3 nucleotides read TGTGCCAGCAGCTCCGAGGGGCGGGGCCAGACAGATACGCAGTATTTT. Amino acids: CASSSEGRGQTDTQYF.

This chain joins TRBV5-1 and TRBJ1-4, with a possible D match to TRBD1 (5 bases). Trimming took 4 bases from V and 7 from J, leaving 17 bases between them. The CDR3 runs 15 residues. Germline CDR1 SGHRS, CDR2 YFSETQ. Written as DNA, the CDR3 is TGCGCCAGCAGCCCGGCGGGGGGAGCGTCTGAAAAACTGTTTTTT. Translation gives CASSPAGGASEKLFF.

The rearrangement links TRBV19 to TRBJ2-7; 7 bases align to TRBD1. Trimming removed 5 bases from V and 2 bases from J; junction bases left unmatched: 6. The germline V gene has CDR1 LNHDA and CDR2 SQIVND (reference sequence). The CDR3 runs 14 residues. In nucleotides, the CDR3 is TGTGCCAGTAGTCCACCAGGGGGAGCCTACGAGCAGTACTTC. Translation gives CASSPPGGAYEQYF.

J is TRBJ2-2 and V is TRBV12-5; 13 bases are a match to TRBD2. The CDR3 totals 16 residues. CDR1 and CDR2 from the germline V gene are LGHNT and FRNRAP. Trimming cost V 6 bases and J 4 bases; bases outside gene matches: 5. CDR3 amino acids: CASGGTSGDGTGELFF. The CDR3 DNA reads TGTGCTAGTGGGGGGACTAGCGGGGATGGCACCGGGGAGCTGTTTTTT.

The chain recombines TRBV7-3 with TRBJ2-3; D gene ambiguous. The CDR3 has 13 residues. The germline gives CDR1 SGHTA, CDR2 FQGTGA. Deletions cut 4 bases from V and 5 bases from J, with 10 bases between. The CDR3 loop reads CASSSPNQDTQYF. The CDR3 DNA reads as TGTGCCAGCAGCTCCCCAAATCAAGATACGCAGTATTTT.

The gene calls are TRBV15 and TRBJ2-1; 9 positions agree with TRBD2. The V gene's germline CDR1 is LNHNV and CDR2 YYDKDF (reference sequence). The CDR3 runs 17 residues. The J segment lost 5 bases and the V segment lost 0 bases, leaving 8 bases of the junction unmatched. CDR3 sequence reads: CATSRDGIGLANNEQFF. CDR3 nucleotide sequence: TGTGCCACCAGCAGAGATGGTATAGGACTAGCGAACAATGAGCAGTTCTTC. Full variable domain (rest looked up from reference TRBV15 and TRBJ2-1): DAMVIQNPRYQVTQFGKPVTLSCSQTLNHNVMYWYQQKSSQAPKLLFHYYDKDFNNEADTPDNFQSRRPNTSFCFLDIRSPGLGDTAMYLCATSRDGIGLANNEQFFGPGTRLTVL.

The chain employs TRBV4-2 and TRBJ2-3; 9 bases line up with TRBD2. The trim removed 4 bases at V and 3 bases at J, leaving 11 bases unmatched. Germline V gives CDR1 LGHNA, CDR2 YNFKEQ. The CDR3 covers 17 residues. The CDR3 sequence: CASSPLKREVATDTQYF. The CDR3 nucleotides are TGTGCCAGCAGCCCTCTTAAGCGGGAGGTGGCGACAGATACGCAGTATTTT.

The CDR3 bases are TGTGCCAGCAGCTTAAAAGGGACAGCATACGAGCAGTACTTC. Translating it yields CASSLKGTAYEQYF. This sequence joins TRBV7-9 and TRBJ2-7, with TRBD1 matching over 7 bases. V lost 2 bases, J lost 4 bases, and 5 bases stayed unmatched. The CDR3 length is 14 residues. From germline, CDR1 is SEHNR and CDR2 FQNEAQ (reference sequence).

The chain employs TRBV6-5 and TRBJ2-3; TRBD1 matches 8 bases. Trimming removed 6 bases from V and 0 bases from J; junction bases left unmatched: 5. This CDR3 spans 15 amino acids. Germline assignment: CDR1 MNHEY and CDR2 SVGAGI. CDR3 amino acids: CASRYRDRSTDTQYF. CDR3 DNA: TGTGCCAGCAGATACCGGGACAGGAGCACAGATACGCAGTATTTT.

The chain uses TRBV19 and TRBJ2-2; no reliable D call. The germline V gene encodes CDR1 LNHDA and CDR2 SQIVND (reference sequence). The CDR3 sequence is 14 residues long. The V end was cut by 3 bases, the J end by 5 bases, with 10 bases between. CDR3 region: CASSMVGRTGELFF. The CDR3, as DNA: TGTGCCAGTAGTATGGTCGGTCGGACCGGGGAGCTGTTTTTT.

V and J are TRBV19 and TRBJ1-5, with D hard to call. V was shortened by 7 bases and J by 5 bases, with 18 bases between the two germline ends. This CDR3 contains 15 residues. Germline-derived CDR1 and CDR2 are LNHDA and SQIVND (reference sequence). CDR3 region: CASNLAGRRDQPQHF. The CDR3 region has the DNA TGTGCCAGTAATTTGGCCGGCAGGCGAGATCAGCCCCAGCATTTT.

CDR3 sequence (DNA): TGTGCCAGCAGCTATGGGGCACAGCCCCAGCATTTT. Encoded protein: CASSYGAQPQHF. J is TRBJ1-5 and V is TRBV13, with a tentative D call TRBD1 (5 bases). The CDR3 runs to 12 residues. V lost 4 bases, J lost 7 bases, and 8 bases lay in between. Germline CDR1 reads PRHDT; CDR2 reads FYEKMQ (reference sequence).